This T cell receptor beta chain was recovered during a study of blood T cell repertoires in COVID-19. Study context: Samples taken during acute and convalescent COVID-19 were collected in the United States, Italy and Spain. T cells, B-cell-depleted T cells, or PBMCs supplied cDNA or gDNA.

This clone appeared once. V shed 4 bases and J 2 bases; nucleotides not matched to a gene: 6. This CDR3 contains 15 residues. CDR1 SGHTA and CDR2 FQGNSA come from the germline V gene. Source study methods: Reference gene primers were amplified, and this amplification served to estimate nucleated cell counts. Only in-frame clones appear in the TCRdb table, and some are missing; sequencing was by immunoSEQ multiplex PCR. V and J calls and clone size are copied from that table; D and trimming were computed from the DNA. This sample yields around 60,000 clones, of which about 75% are seen a single time; around 32% belongs to the top ten.

The rearrangement joins TRBV7-2 to TRBJ1-1, with 8 bases identical to TRBD1. This clonotype was obtained from a human donor in a cohort sampled during active COVID-19. The material sequenced was peripheral blood. CDR3 amino acids: CASSYRTGINTEAFF. CDR3 sequence (DNA): TGTGCCAGCAGCTACAGGACAGGGATTAACACTGAAGCTTTCTTT. Filled out from reference TRBV7-2 and TRBJ1-1, the complete variable domain reads GAGVSQSPSNKVTEKGKDVELRCDPISGHTALYWYRQSLGQGLEFLIYFQGNSAPDKSGLPSDRFSAERTGGSVSTLTIQRTQQEDSAVYLCASSYRTGINTEAFFGQGTRLTVV.